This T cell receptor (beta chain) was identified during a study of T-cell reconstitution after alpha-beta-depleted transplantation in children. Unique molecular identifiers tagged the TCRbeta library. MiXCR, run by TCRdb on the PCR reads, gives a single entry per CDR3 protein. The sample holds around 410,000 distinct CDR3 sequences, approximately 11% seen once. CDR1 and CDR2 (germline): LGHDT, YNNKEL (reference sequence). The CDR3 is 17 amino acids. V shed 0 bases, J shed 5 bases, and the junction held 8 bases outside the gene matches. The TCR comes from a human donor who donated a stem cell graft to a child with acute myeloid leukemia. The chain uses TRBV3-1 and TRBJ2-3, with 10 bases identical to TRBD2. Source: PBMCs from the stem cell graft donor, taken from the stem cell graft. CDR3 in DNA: TGTGCCAGCAGCCAAGATTGGAGCGGGAGGGCAGGAGATACGCAGTATTTT. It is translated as CASSQDWSGRAGDTQYF.